A single sample gave rise to the 30 T cell receptor beta chains below, sequenced in a study of T cell responses to AZD1222 COVID-19 vaccine. Measured with immunoSEQ multiplex PCR; TCRdb has only the in-frame clones, and not every one. The repertoire holds about 85,000 clones, 86% seen once, with about 7.7% in the top ten. Material: peripheral blood, obtained on day 0 of AZD1222 vaccination. All receptors derive from an adult in good health.

The chain is built from TRBV27 and TRBJ2-6, with D maybe TRBD2 (6 bases). The CDR3 extends over 17 amino acids. V was cut by 1 base and J by 0 bases, with 10 bases left in between. Per the germline V gene, CDR1 is MNHEY and CDR2 is SMNVEV (reference sequence). The CDR3 DNA sequence: TGTGCCAGCAGTTTATACGGGGGAAGCTCTGGGGCCAACGTCCTGACTTTC. Translated: CASSLYGGSSGANVLTF.

The V and J genes are TRBV11-2 and TRBJ2-7, with D unresolved. The CDR3 sequence is 15 residues long. The germline gives CDR1 SGHAT, CDR2 FQNNGV. With 0 bases removed from V and 0 bases from J, the gap between germline ends came to 9 bases. CDR3 in amino acids: CASSLDSPSSYEQYF. CDR3 nucleotides: TGTGCCAGCAGCTTAGACTCTCCGAGCTCCTACGAGCAGTACTTC.

J is TRBJ2-1 and V is TRBV2, with 12 bases matching TRBD2. CDR1 and CDR2 from the germline V gene are SNHLY and FYNNEI. This CDR3 contains 13 residues. Unmatched junction bases numbered 4, after V lost 7 bases and J lost 9 bases. The CDR3 protein is CASTGLAGPEQFF. In nucleotides, the CDR3 is TGTGCCAGCACAGGACTAGCGGGACCTGAGCAGTTCTTC.

CDR3 nucleotides: TGTGCCAGCTCCCCGGGGGGGGCGCTATTCAATGGCTACACCTTC. Translated, it gives CASSPGGALFNGYTF. This chain connects TRBV3-1 (or the pseudogene TRBV3-2) to TRBJ1-2; D perhaps matches TRBD1 (6 bases). Germline assignment: CDR1 LGHDT and CDR2 YNNKEL (reference sequence). The length of the CDR3 is 15 residues. V was cut by 8 bases and J by 6 bases, with 22 bases left in between.

The V gene is TRBV28, the J gene TRBJ1-2; D is perhaps TRBD1 (6 bases). CDR1 is MDHEN and CDR2 is SYDVKM in the germline V gene. This CDR3 comprises 14 residues. Trimming pared 0 bases from V and 5 bases from J, leaving 10 bases between. The CDR3 here is CASSLWLGGYGYTF. The CDR3 bases are TGTGCCAGCAGTTTATGGTTAGGGGGTTATGGCTACACCTTC.

The rearrangement links TRBV19 to TRBJ1-1; the D is unclear. Germline assignment: CDR1 LNHDA and CDR2 SQIVND (reference sequence). The CDR3 runs 15 residues. The V gene lost 4 bases and the J gene lost 1 base, with 13 bases spanning the gap. CDR3 bases: TGTGCCAGTAGTACCTCCCGCAGTAGGAACACTGAAGCTTTCTTT. This sequence encodes CASSTSRSRNTEAFF.

This chain connects TRBV4-2 to TRBJ2-1; 10 nucleotides agree with TRBD2. Trimming at V came to 2 bases and at J to 7 bases, leaving 14 bases not matched to a gene. CDR3 length equals 18 residues. CDR1 and CDR2 from the germline V gene are LGHNA and YNFKEQ. CDR3 region: CASSQFAKTLAGVNEQFF. CDR3 sequence (DNA): TGTGCCAGCAGCCAATTCGCCAAAACCCTAGCGGGAGTTAATGAGCAGTTCTTC.

This clone was seen a single time. V is TRBV10-2 and J is TRBJ1-1; possible D gene TRBD1, 6 bases. V dropped 3 bases and J dropped 10 bases, with 15 bases sitting between them. This CDR3 contains 13 residues. In germline, CDR1 is WSHSY, CDR2 SAAADI. DNA of the CDR3: TGCGCCAGCAGTGACTTAGGGGGTCCCGGAGCTTTCTTT. It encodes CASSDLGGPGAFF.

The chain joins TRBV19 to TRBJ2-4, with TRBD2 identical over 10 bases. Looked up from germline, CDR1 is LNHDA and CDR2 is SQIVND (reference sequence). With 5 bases clipped from V and 3 bases from J, the junction kept 10 bases outside the gene matches. The length of the CDR3 is 17 residues. This chain's CDR3 is CASSVTTSGNNKNIQYF. As DNA, the CDR3 is TGTGCCAGTAGTGTCACAACTAGCGGGAACAACAAAAACATTCAGTACTTC.

The V and J genes are TRBV27 and TRBJ1-5, with TRBD1 as a possible D gene (5 bases). The germline V gene encodes CDR1 MNHEY and CDR2 SMNVEV (reference sequence). The CDR3 sequence is 12 residues long. The V end was cut by 10 bases, the J end by 7 bases, with 14 bases between. CDR3 DNA sequence: TGTGCCACCGGACCTTGGGGGCAGCCCCAGCATTTT. Amino acid sequence: CATGPWGQPQHF.

V is TRBV14 and J is TRBJ2-7; TRBD1 matches at 9 bases. This CDR3 spans 16 amino acids. J gave up 4 bases and V 0 bases, and 7 bases lay outside the gene matches. Germline CDR1 is SGHDN and CDR2 is FVKESK. DNA of the CDR3: TGTGCCAGCAGCCAAGAAGTGGGTGGACAGGGGTACGAGCAGTACTTC. Its protein is CASSQEVGGQGYEQYF.

This chain uses TRBV14 with TRBJ2-7, with D perhaps matching TRBD2 (6 bases). This CDR3 has 15 residues. V dropped 4 bases and J dropped 1 base, with 14 bases sitting between them. Germline V gives CDR1 SGHDN, CDR2 FVKESK. CDR3 in amino acids: CASSLGPGGSYEQYF. As DNA, the CDR3 is TGTGCCAGCAGCCTAGGACCCGGGGGATCCTACGAGCAGTACTTC.

The chain carries TRBV28 and TRBJ1-6; 7 bases agree with TRBD1. Trimming removed 6 bases from V and 5 bases from J; junction bases left unmatched: 7. The CDR3 has 15 residues. Germline V gives CDR1 MDHEN, CDR2 SYDVKM. The CDR3 here is CASSRITGDNSPLHF. DNA for the CDR3: TGTGCCAGCAGCCGCATAACAGGGGATAATTCACCCCTCCACTTT.

V usage is TRBV2 and J usage is TRBJ2-7, with unresolved D. The germline gives CDR1 SNHLY, CDR2 FYNNEI. The CDR3 sequence is 12 residues long. Trimming shortened V by 7 bases and J by 7 bases, and 14 bases separated the two germline ends. The CDR3 DNA follows: TGTGCCAGCACCCTAGACGGGCAGGAGCAGTACTTC. Its translation: CASTLDGQEQYF.

The J gene is TRBJ2-5, the V gene TRBV5-1; 12 bases map to TRBD2. Germline CDR1 reads SGHRS; CDR2 reads YFSETQ. The CDR3 runs 15 residues. The V gene end was trimmed by 0 bases and the J gene end by 5 bases; junction bases not matched to a gene: 2. The CDR3 loop reads CASSLGLAGGETQYF. The CDR3, as DNA: TGCGCCAGCAGCTTGGGGCTAGCGGGAGGGGAGACCCAGTACTTC.

The chain is built from TRBV7-2 and TRBJ1-1, with TRBD1 matching 8 bases. There are 16 residues in the CDR3. The junction had 12 bases not matched to a gene; V was cut back by 5 bases and J by 4 bases. The germline gives CDR1 SGHTA, CDR2 FQGNSA. CDR3 nucleotides: TGTGCCAGCAGCCAAGAAACACAGGGGGACTCCACTGAAGCTTTCTTT. It is translated as CASSQETQGDSTEAFF.

J is TRBJ2-7 and V is TRBV6-4, with TRBD2 identical over 8 bases. Germline CDR1 is MRHNA and CDR2 is SNTAGT. The CDR3 has 15 amino acids. Losses at the gene ends were 8 bases for V and 0 bases for J; bases not matched to a gene: 9. CDR3 sequence reads: CASAQTSDASYEQYF. CDR3 DNA: TGTGCCAGCGCTCAGACTAGCGACGCCTCCTACGAGCAGTACTTC.

The CDR3 sequence: CASSLAPAAPLHF. In DNA, the CDR3 is TGCGCCAGCAGCTTGGCCCCGGCAGCACCCCTCCACTTT. The V gene is TRBV5-1, the J gene TRBJ1-6; no clear D. CDR1 and CDR2 (germline): SGHRS, YFSETQ. The CDR3 covers 13 residues. The V end was cut by 0 bases, the J end by 11 bases, with 9 bases between.

The gene calls are TRBV19 and TRBJ1-2; D might be TRBD1 (6 bases). Trimming removed 7 bases from V and 0 bases from J, with 15 bases in between. In germline, CDR1 is LNHDA, CDR2 SQIVND (reference sequence). The CDR3 length is 15 residues. The CDR3, as DNA: TGTGCCAGTACTATCGGGACACCAACTAACTATGGCTACACCTTC. Residues: CASTIGTPTNYGYTF.

The V call is TRBV19, the J call TRBJ2-3; D is uncertain. CDR3 length: 13 amino acids. Trimming removed 5 bases at V and 4 bases at J, with 10 bases between. Germline CDR1 is LNHDA and CDR2 is SQIVND (reference sequence). The CDR3 spells CASSASRADTQYF. The CDR3 DNA follows: TGTGCCAGTAGTGCCTCTCGCGCAGATACGCAGTATTTT.

The chain has TRBV6-5 and TRBJ1-5; possible D gene TRBD1, 6 bases. The CDR3 runs 15 residues. Germline CDR1 reads MNHEY; CDR2 reads SVGAGI. The ends were cut back, 4 bases at V and 3 bases at J, with 13 bases in the middle. The CDR3 is CASSSMGGPNQPQHF. Here the CDR3 DNA reads TGTGCCAGCAGTTCAATGGGGGGCCCCAATCAGCCCCAGCATTTT.

This clone appeared a single time. The chain uses TRBV30 and TRBJ1-5, with a possible D match to TRBD1 (6 bases). Trimming cost V 1 base and J 2 bases, with 9 bases left between them. Germline V gene sequence: CDR1 GTSNPN, CDR2 SVGIG (reference sequence). The CDR3 is 14 residues long. CDR3: CAWSAQGGNQPQHF. The CDR3 bases are TGTGCCTGGAGTGCACAGGGTGGCAATCAGCCCCAGCATTTT.

V usage is TRBV3-1 (or the pseudogene TRBV3-2) and J usage is TRBJ1-6; D is unresolved. Germline CDR1 and CDR2: LGHDT and YNNKEL (reference sequence). The CDR3 has 15 amino acids. The V and J ends lost 5 bases and 8 bases respectively, with 16 bases between them. CDR3 amino acids: CASSNSWALDSPLHF. In DNA, the CDR3 is TGTGCCAGCAGCAATTCTTGGGCCTTGGATTCACCCCTCCACTTT.

This clone has only one observation. This chain links TRBV7-2 with TRBJ1-5, with D possibly being TRBD1 (5 bases). Germline CDR1 and CDR2: SGHTA and FQGNSA. V dropped 5 bases and J dropped 7 bases, with 12 bases sitting between them. The CDR3 runs to 13 residues. The CDR3 protein is CASSAGLRQPQHF. In DNA, the CDR3 is TGTGCCAGCAGCGCGGGACTCCGGCAGCCCCAGCATTTT.

The chain has TRBV28 and TRBJ1-2; a possible D gene is TRBD1 (5 bases). Germline values: CDR1 MDHEN, CDR2 SYDVKM. The V gene lost 3 bases and the J gene lost 3 bases, with 11 bases spanning the gap. The CDR3 has 14 amino acids. The CDR3 bases are TGTGCCAGCAGTTTCCACAGGCTTTACTATGGCTACACCTTC. This translates into CASSFHRLYYGYTF.

The chain uses TRBV27 and TRBJ1-4; 10 bases are shared with TRBD1. Germline loops: CDR1 MNHEY, CDR2 SMNVEV (reference sequence). The trim removed 6 bases at V and 3 bases at J, leaving 4 bases unmatched. CDR3 length: 15 residues. For the CDR3, the DNA is TGTGCCAGCAGCCGACAGGGGGCTTCTAATGAAAAACTGTTTTTT. Protein: CASSRQGASNEKLFF.

This clone was seen once. The chain carries TRBV5-1 and TRBJ1-1; 11 bases are shared with TRBD1. Germline loops: CDR1 SGHRS, CDR2 YFSETQ. This CDR3 comprises 16 residues. The J segment lost 0 bases and the V segment lost 2 bases, leaving 3 bases of the junction unmatched. This CDR3 reads CASSFGTGGMNTEAFF. The CDR3 DNA sequence: TGCGCCAGCAGCTTCGGGACAGGGGGAATGAACACTGAAGCTTTCTTT.

Here the CDR3 reads CASSLGTGLDTQYF. CDR3 DNA sequence: TGTGCCAGCAGCTTGGGGACAGGGTTAGATACGCAGTATTTT. The rearrangement uses TRBV5-8 and TRBJ2-3; the match to TRBD1 covers 8 bases. CDR3 length: 14 residues. Germline V gene lookup returns CDR1 SGHTS and CDR2 YDEGEE. The trim removed 0 bases at V and 5 bases at J, leaving 2 bases unmatched.

The V and J genes are TRBV12-2 and TRBJ1-3. TRBV12-2 is noted as a pseudogene. The CDR3 has 12 residues. CDR3 nucleotides: TGTGCAAGTCGCCCGTACCGAAACACCATATATTTT. The encoded protein is CASRPYRNTIYF.

The CDR3 loop is CASSQRSSGNTIYF. The CDR3 DNA reads as TGTGCCAGCAGCCAGAGGAGCTCTGGAAACACCATATATTTT. This chain uses TRBV3-1 (or the pseudogene TRBV3-2) with TRBJ1-3; D not certain. The CDR3 has 14 amino acids. Trimming cost V 3 bases and J 0 bases, with 6 bases left between them. Germline-derived CDR1 and CDR2 are LGHDT and YNNKEL (reference sequence).